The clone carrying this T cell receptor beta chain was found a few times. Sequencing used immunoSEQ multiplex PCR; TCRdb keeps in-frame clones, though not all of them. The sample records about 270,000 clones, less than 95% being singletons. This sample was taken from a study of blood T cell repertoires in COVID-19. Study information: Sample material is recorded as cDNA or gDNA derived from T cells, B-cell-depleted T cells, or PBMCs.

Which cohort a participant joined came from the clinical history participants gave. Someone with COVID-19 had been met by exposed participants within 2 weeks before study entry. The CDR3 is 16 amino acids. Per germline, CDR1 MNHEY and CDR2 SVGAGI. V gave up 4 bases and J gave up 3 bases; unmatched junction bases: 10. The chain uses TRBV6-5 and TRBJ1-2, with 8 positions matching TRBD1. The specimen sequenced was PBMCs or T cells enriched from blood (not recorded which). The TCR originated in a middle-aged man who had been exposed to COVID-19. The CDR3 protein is CASSSGSGGADYGYTF. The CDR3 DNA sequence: TGTGCCAGCAGTTCCGGCTCAGGGGGCGCGGACTATGGCTACACCTTC.